This TCR beta chain was identified during a study of T cell responses to AZD1222 COVID-19 vaccine. The germline V gene has CDR1 SGHAT and CDR2 FQNNGV. This CDR3 comprises 15 residues. V was clipped by 5 bases and J by 0 bases; unmatched bases: 5. Clones were read by immunoSEQ multiplex PCR, and TCRdb kept only the in-frame ones, dropping some. The sample holds around 200,000 clones, 90% to 95% seen once. The rearrangement links TRBV11-2 to TRBJ2-3; 7 bases match TRBD2. The starting material was peripheral blood, obtained 28 days after the second AZD1222 dose. This receptor was obtained from an adult who received the AZD1222 COVID-19 vaccine. The CDR3 bases are TGTGCCAGCAGCGATAGCGGGTACAGCACAGATACGCAGTATTTT. This sequence encodes CASSDSGYSTDTQYF.